Below are 6 T cell receptor beta chains sequenced from a single sample in a study of quantifying T cell responses using KT2 cells. About the research overall: cDNA was made from DNase-treated RNA using alpha and beta constant primers.

A single-stranded UMI oligo with SP2 sequence was ligated to cDNA 3' ends. The first PCR ran roughly 4 cycles with an equimolar RC1.1 and RC1.2 beta primer mix. TCRdb independently ran MiXCR on the UMI-ligation and nested PCR reads; one entry per CDR3 protein. Of tens of thousands of distinct CDR3 sequences listed, around an eighth are singletons. Input material: PBMCs spiked with cells of the T cell clone KT2. These receptors were obtained from a human donor.

V and J are TRBV12-3 or TRBV12-4 and TRBJ2-5; 10 bases match TRBD1. Trimming at V came to 2 bases and at J to 4 bases, leaving 1 base not matched to a gene. The CDR3 is 14 residues long. Written as DNA, the CDR3 is TGTGCCAGCAGTTTAAGGACAGGGGGAGAGACCCAGTACTTC. Translated: CASSLRTGGETQYF.

The chain has TRBV7-9 and TRBJ2-2, with D uncertain. Trimming left V 1 base short and J 6 bases short, with 3 bases between. Germline assignment: CDR1 SEHNR and CDR2 FQNEAQ (reference sequence). The CDR3 extends over 12 amino acids. The CDR3 loop reads CASSLGSGELFF. DNA of the CDR3: TGTGCCAGCAGCTTAGGCTCCGGGGAGCTGTTTTTT.

In DNA form, the CDR3 reads TGTGCCAGCAGTGGTGACGCAGATACGCAGTATTTT. Encoded protein: CASSGDADTQYF. J is TRBJ2-3 and V is TRBV25-1, with D unclear. Trimming removed 4 bases from V and 4 bases from J, with 6 bases in between. The CDR3 has 12 amino acids. Germline V gene lookup returns CDR1 MGHDK and CDR2 SYGVNS. Filled out from reference TRBV25-1 and TRBJ2-3, the complete variable domain reads EADIYQTPRYLVIGTGKKITLECSQTMGHDKMYWYQQDPGMELHLIHYSYGVNSTEKGDLSSESTVSRIRTEHFPLTLESARPSHTSQYLCASSGDADTQYFGPGTRLTVL.

V gene TRBV2 combines with J gene TRBJ1-1; 9 positions match TRBD1. The CDR3 sequence is 15 residues long. Germline V gene sequence: CDR1 SNHLY, CDR2 FYNNEI. V lost 6 bases, J lost 4 bases, and 9 bases stayed unmatched. The CDR3 coding sequence is TGTGCCAGCAGACAAACAGGGGGCGCGGGCACTGAAGCTTTCTTT. This sequence encodes CASRQTGGAGTEAFF. The full variable domain, with the rest looked up from reference TRBV2 and TRBJ1-1, is EPEVTQTPSHQVTQMGQEVILRCVPISNHLYFYWYRQILGQKVEFLVSFYNNEISEKSEIFDDQFSVERPDGSNFTLKIRSTKLEDSAMYFCASRQTGGAGTEAFFGQGTRLTVV.

This clonotype was observed a handful of times. The DNA is omitted, as the CDR3 cannot be located on it reliably, and the CDR3 follows TCRdb's listing. The chain has TRBV21-1 and TRBJ2-3; TRBD2 is the table's D call and was not checked against the DNA. TRBV21-1 is annotated as a pseudogene. The CDR3 is 15 amino acids long, termini counted. The CDR3 region is CASSKWGPGTDTQYF.

The chain employs TRBV5-1 and TRBJ2-5, with TRBD2 matching 7 bases. Germline lookup yields CDR1 SGHRS and CDR2 YFSETQ. J was trimmed by 1 base and V by 0 bases; bases with no gene match: 9. This CDR3 comprises 17 residues. The CDR3 reads CASSLVSGGGAQETQYF. In DNA form, the CDR3 reads TGCGCCAGCAGCTTGGTGTCGGGGGGAGGTGCCCAAGAGACCCAGTACTTC.